These T cell receptor beta chains were read from a single sample in a study of blood T cell repertoires in COVID-19. The data were produced by immunoSEQ multiplex PCR, yet TCRdb's version contains in-frame clones alone and is incomplete. This table has under 50,000 clones, about 89% appearing once. Specimen: peripheral blood. These receptors originate from a man in his 70s with active COVID-19. Both conserved end residues are trimmed from each CDR3. Each record gives: V gene, CDR3 length, CDR3 protein.

TRBV9 | 10 | ASSSYTGELF
TRBV7-6 | 13 | ASTGTIEGAETQY
TRBV28 | 18 | ASSLEPTPRDPQSGNTIY
TRBV2 | 13 | ASSARGGRGETQY
TRBV7-2 | 15 | ASSPHGQGFNGETQY
TRBV28 | 13 | ASSSTGTSGYEQY
TRBV5-1 | 14 | ASSAGPTIMNTEAF
TRBV10-2 | 14 | ASSRTGGGLDYGYT
TRBV6-5 | 13 | ASSNIQGNTGELF
TRBV7-8 | 12 | ASSFGRGMGEQY
TRBV27 | 13 | ASSHRVSYNSPLH
TRBV18 | 13 | ASSPSAETHEKLF
TRBV19 | 15 | ASSKFDKPFSGNTIY
TRBV3-1/TRBV3-2 | 13 | ASSQGQGVRETQY